The T cell receptor (beta chain) described here comes from a study of spatial heterogeneity in lung cancer. Study as a whole: Detection consistently yielded more beta chains than alpha chains.

Time point indicated: sample taken at primary tumor resection. Samples came from about 72 TRACERx patients with untreated early-stage lung cancer. Whole RNA was taken from tumor, nontumor lung or frozen PBMC; it was then sequenced unsorted. V lost 9 bases and J lost 2, with 11 bases in between. Looked up from germline, CDR1 is SNHLY and CDR2 is FYNNEI. This CDR3 has 13 amino acids. Every individual TCR cDNA molecule carried its own unique molecular identifier, which allowed correction of PCR and sequencing errors. Using its own MiXCR run on the 5' RACE reads, TCRdb lists one record per CDR3 protein. The table lists 5,000 to 6,500 distinct CDR3 sequences, more than 15% of them singletons, with about a sixth in the top ten.

This sequence was found in a male donor with early-stage non-small cell lung cancer. Source: normal lung tissue next to the tumor, taken at surgery. This chain uses TRBV2 with TRBJ1-5, with D tentatively TRBD1 (5 bases). The CDR3: CASKQEGNQPQHF. The CDR3 nucleotides are TGTGCCAGTAAACAGGAGGGCAATCAGCCCCAGCATTTT. Based on the CDR3 plus reference TRBV2 and TRBJ1-5, the full variable domain is EPEVTQTPSHQVTQMGQEVILRCVPISNHLYFYWYRQILGQKVEFLVSFYNNEISEKSEIFDDQFSVERPDGSNFTLKIRSTKLEDSAMYFCASKQEGNQPQHFGDGTRLSIL.